The rows below give T cell receptor beta chains drawn from one sample of a study of T-cell reconstitution after alpha-beta-depleted transplantation in children. TCRdb re-derived calls from the PCR reads in MiXCR, one entry per CDR3 protein. The sample carries 150,000 to 250,000 distinct CDR3 sequences, around 5.9% recorded once. Source: PBMCs, taken before TCRalphabeta/CD19-depleted stem cell transplant. The receptors originated from a girl under two years old with combined immunodeficiency, due to receive a stem cell transplant. Each CDR3 is given with its conserved first and last residue. The D gene is left open where the match is weak. Clone size appears in some rows only: once, few, many, or a class for an expanded clone.

CSVLPPGPLTGEQYF,TGCAGCGTCTTACCACCGGGACCCCTCACGGGGGAGCAGTACTTC,many,NA,TRBV29-1,TRBJ2-7
CASSLDRNYNEQFF,TGTGCCAGCAGTTTGGACCGCAACTACAATGAGCAGTTCTTC,many,NA,TRBV28,TRBJ2-1
CSAVFSEREVFYEQYF,TGCAGTGCTGTGTTCAGTGAGCGGGAGGTATTCTACGAGCAGTACTTC,many,TRBD2,TRBV20-1,TRBJ2-7
CASSPLGGTTDTQYF,TGTGCCAGCAGTCCTCTTGGAGGCACAACAGATACGCAGTATTTT,many,NA,TRBV12-3/TRBV12-4,TRBJ2-3
CASRPTLKNTGELFF,TGTGCCAGCAGACCCACCCTTAAGAACACCGGGGAGCTGTTTTTT,many,NA,TRBV6-5,TRBJ2-2
CASSVSGTFGNEAFF,TGTGCCAGCAGCGTTTCCGGGACTTTTGGGAATGAAGCTTTCTTT,many,NA,TRBV9,TRBJ1-1
CASSYSRPTDTQYF,TGTGCCAGCAGTTACTCCCGGCCCACAGATACGCAGTATTTT,many,NA,TRBV6-5,TRBJ2-3
CASSQVPDNYGYTF,TGCGCCAGCAGCCAAGTCCCTGACAACTATGGCTACACCTTC,NA,NA,TRBV4-1,TRBJ1-2
CSARDQGTDTQYF,TGCAGTGCTAGAGATCAGGGCACAGATACGCAGTATTTT,many,NA,TRBV20-1,TRBJ2-3
CASSGTSGAYNEQFF,TGTGCCAGCAGCGGGACTAGCGGGGCTTACAATGAGCAGTTCTTC,NA,TRBD2,TRBV6-2/TRBV6-3,TRBJ2-1
CASTFYPNTGELFF,TGTGCCAGCACCTTCTACCCTAACACCGGGGAGCTGTTTTTT,once,NA,TRBV6-2/TRBV6-3,TRBJ2-2
CASSAFRPHARDQPQHF,TGTGCCAGCAGCGCCTTTAGACCCCACGCGAGGGATCAGCCCCAGCATTTT,few,NA,TRBV7-8,TRBJ1-5
CSATRGGLSYNEQFF,TGCAGTGCCACACGCGGGGGGCTCTCCTACAATGAGCAGTTCTTC,many,TRBD2,TRBV20-1,TRBJ2-1
CASSTSGGPNTGELFF,TGTGCCAGCAGTACTAGCGGGGGCCCGAACACCGGGGAGCTGTTTTTT,many,TRBD2,TRBV9,TRBJ2-2
CASSVDRDHYYGYTF,TGTGCCAGCAGCGTTGACAGGGATCATTACTATGGCTACACCTTC,many,TRBD1,TRBV27,TRBJ1-2
CAIRDFGPNTEAFF,TGTGCCATCAGGGACTTCGGGCCGAACACTGAAGCTTTCTTT,NA,NA,TRBV10-3,TRBJ1-1
CASSFFPPWTPRDEQFF,TGTGCCAGCAGTTTTTTCCCCCCCTGGACCCCGAGGGATGAGCAGTTCTTC,many,NA,TRBV12-3/TRBV12-4,TRBJ2-1
CSVRTPGLGQETQYF,TGCAGCGTTCGAACGCCGGGGCTAGGACAAGAGACCCAGTACTTC,many,NA,TRBV29-1,TRBJ2-5
CASSRGTYNEQFF,TGTGCCAGCAGTAGGGGGACCTACAATGAGCAGTTCTTC,many,NA,TRBV27,TRBJ2-1
CASSSGTSGGDEQFF,TGCGCCAGCAGCTCCGGGACTAGCGGGGGCGATGAGCAGTTCTTC,many,TRBD2,TRBV5-1,TRBJ2-1
CASSLAVTPGYYNEQFF,TGTGCCAGCAGCTTAGCCGTGACCCCCGGCTACTACAATGAGCAGTTCTTC,many,NA,TRBV7-2,TRBJ2-1
CAISNPGLAGTGELFF,TGTGCCATCAGTAATCCGGGACTAGCGGGCACCGGGGAGCTGTTTTTT,many,TRBD2,TRBV10-3,TRBJ2-2
CASSMRRLPEAFF,TGTGCCAGCAGCATGAGGAGGCTACCTGAAGCTTTCTTT,many,NA,TRBV7-9,TRBJ1-1
CATSRGLSDTQYF,TGTGCCACCAGCAGAGGTCTGTCAGATACGCAGTATTTT,few,NA,TRBV15,TRBJ2-3
CASSPLNTEAFF,TGTGCCAGCAGCCCACTGAACACTGAAGCTTTCTTT,many,NA,TRBV7-2,TRBJ1-1
CASSFLGQGATDTQYF,TGCGCCAGCAGCTTCCTGGGACAGGGGGCTACAGATACGCAGTATTTT,many,TRBD1,TRBV5-1,TRBJ2-3
CASSLEGLAPPDTQYF,TGTGCCAGCAGCTTAGAGGGACTAGCCCCCCCAGATACGCAGTATTTT,many,TRBD2,TRBV7-2,TRBJ2-3
CASSLARRGGPETQYF,TGTGCCAGCAGCTTAGCGCGGCGGGGGGGCCCAGAGACCCAGTACTTC,few,TRBD2,TRBV7-2,TRBJ2-5
CSARDASGQGRTGELFF,TGCAGTGCTAGAGATGCCTCCGGACAGGGGAGGACCGGGGAGCTGTTTTTT,many,TRBD1,TRBV20-1,TRBJ2-2
CASSSRGPVHSTDTQYF,TGTGCCAGCAGTTCGAGGGGACCGGTTCATAGCACAGATACGCAGTATTTT,many,NA,TRBV7-2,TRBJ2-3
CASSPSGELFF,TGTGCCAGCAGTCCCTCCGGGGAGCTGTTTTTT,many,NA,TRBV12-3/TRBV12-4,TRBJ2-2
CASSYPGEGPNEQFF,TGTGCCAGCTCCTATCCGGGGGAGGGCCCCAATGAGCAGTTCTTC,NA,TRBD2,TRBV28,TRBJ2-1